The 5 T cell receptor beta chains below come from one sample, sequenced in a study of spatial heterogeneity in lung cancer. A single record per CDR3 protein comes from TCRdb applying MiXCR to the 5' RACE reads. The data show around 25,000 distinct CDR3 sequences, 9.5% to 15% seen once. Time point: sample taken at primary tumor resection. Frozen PBMC, nontumor lung or tumor provided whole RNA, which was sequenced unsorted. The sample consisted of PBMCs, taken at surgery. These receptors came from a female donor with early-stage non-small cell lung cancer.

This clonotype was counted only a few times. The chain carries TRBV6-5 and TRBJ2-1; the D is unclear. CDR1 and CDR2 from the germline V gene are MNHEY and SVGAGI. The length of the CDR3 is 16 residues. V lost 4 bases and J lost 0, with 13 bases in between. CDR3 sequence: CASSLLSSSSYNEQFF. The CDR3 bases are TGTGCCAGCAGTTTACTGTCGTCGTCCTCCTACAATGAGCAGTTCTTC.

This clonotype was counted at least ten times. The V gene is TRBV5-4, the J gene TRBJ2-2; D unresolved. The germline CDR1 and CDR2 sequences are SGHNT and YYREEE (reference sequence). V dropped 3 bases and J dropped 6 bases, with 12 bases sitting between them. This CDR3 region has 14 residues. CDR3 nucleotides: TGTGCCAGCAGCTCCACCGGTGCGTCCGGGGAGCTGTTTTTT. Translating gives CASSSTGASGELFF.

The V and J genes are TRBV29-1 and TRBJ1-2, with D hard to call. In germline, CDR1 is SQVTM, CDR2 ANQGSEA. This CDR3 spans 15 amino acids. Deletions cut 4 bases from V and 2 bases from J, with 17 bases between. The DNA for the CDR3 is TGCAGCGTTGTAATGACGGCAACGACAAACTATGGCTACACCTTC. Translation gives CSVVMTATTNYGYTF.

This CDR3 is CASSFPPFATNEKLFF. In nucleotides, the CDR3 is TGTGCCAGCAGTTTTCCCCCCTTTGCAACTAATGAAAAACTGTTTTTT. This chain uses TRBV6-6 with TRBJ1-4; D not certain. This CDR3 is built from 16 residues. Looked up from germline, CDR1 is MNHNY and CDR2 is SVGAGI (reference sequence). Trimming took off 4 bases at V and 0 bases at J, with 12 bases between the two ends.

This clonotype was detected many times. V is TRBV29-1 and J is TRBJ2-3; tentatively, D is TRBD2 (5 bases). Between the trimmed V and J ends, which lost 3 bases and 4 bases, there was a span of 11 bases. CDR1 SQVTM and CDR2 ANQGSEA come from the germline V gene. The CDR3 totals 13 residues. CDR3 residues: CSVDPTRADTQYF. Here the CDR3 DNA reads TGCAGCGTTGACCCCACTAGGGCAGATACGCAGTATTTT.